This T cell receptor (beta chain) came from a study of blood T cell repertoires in COVID-19 (dated by TCRdb to about 2020). About the full investigation: Collaborator samples came from the United States, Italy and Spain and covered acute and convalescent phases of COVID-19. A freely available public database, intended as a resource for researchers studying the immune response to SARS-CoV-2, is where the repertoires were released. Where HLA class I and class II types were available, the types were taken from metadata supplied by the sample provider, not from assay-based typing. Sample metadata almost always included a de-identified subject ID, COVID-19 status, age in years and sex. The samples were drawn from the first 160 participants of the ongoing ImmuneRACE study and from under 1,500 subjects provided by 6 global collaborators. The dataset comprised deeply sampled blood TCRbeta repertoires from subjects exposed to, actively infected with, or recovered from COVID-19. The prospective study material was composed of cDNA or gDNA derived from T cells, B-cell-depleted T cells, or PBMCs. The full study reports these points: The quantity of clinical and demographic metadata differed by source and by participant and was supplied without curation.

TCRbeta CDR3 regions were amplified from genomic DNA using the immunoSEQ Assay, a bias-controlled multiplex PCR. As for the authors' bioinformatics: Nucleated cell counts per sample were estimated from amplification of reference gene primers within the assay. Sequence reads were collapsed and filtered to measure the absolute abundance of every unique TCRbeta CDR3 rearrangement. For each sample, productive Simpson clonality was calculated as the square root of Simpson's diversity index across productive rearrangements. TCRdb carries this immuneACCESS record with in-frame sequences only. Its versions omit some clonotypes, under half of them owing to an unresolved V gene in the studies checked, with the rest unexplained. V, J and clone size derive from that table, while D and trimming were established from the DNA sequence. Within this sample are 450,000 or so clones, with 70% to 90% of them counted one time only. Approximately 0.92% of the sample is held by the ten biggest clonotypes.

The CDR3 holds 15 amino acids from the cysteine to the phenylalanine. The retained sequence is limited to the CDR3, 45 bases, with the frame set at the first base. From a lookup of the germline V gene, CDR1 and CDR2 are SGHRS and YFSETQ. For this chain, trimming is 0 bases at the V end and 7 bases at the J end, and the number of junction bases without a gene match is 6. At one collaborating source in Seattle, patients were enrolled during active infection and were followed longitudinally through the course of disease. The collaborating institutions used their own protocols to collect whole blood in K2EDTA tubes. For TCRbeta analysis, collaborators shipped samples as frozen whole blood, isolated PBMCs, or DNA extracted from either of those sample types. Note on this clone: Its antigen remains undetermined. No base quality information exists; no much larger clone differs at one position.

What was sequenced was peripheral blood. This chain joins TRBV5-1 to TRBJ2-7; TRBD1 aligns with 11 central bases. The source of this sequence is a young man with COVID-19, enrolled during active disease. Read as DNA, the sequence is TGCGCCAGCAGCTTGGACGGACAGGGGGCGCGGGAGCAGTACTTC. This sequence encodes CASSLDGQGAREQYF.